This is a list of T cell receptor beta chains from one sample in a study of response to subunit inactivated influenza vaccine. TCRdb independently ran MiXCR on the RT-PCR reads; one entry per CDR3 protein. The table shows about 780,000 distinct CDR3 sequences, with roughly 18% occurring only once. Material: PBMCs from blood, obtained more than 4 days after vaccination. The receptors originated from a man between 50 and 59 years old who received an inactivated influenza vaccine. Both conserved end residues are part of each CDR3. The D gene is left open where the match is weak. The size field is filled for only some rows; it gives once, few, many or a size class.

J gene	CDR3 length	V gene	clone size	D gene	CDR3 protein	CDR3 DNA
TRBJ1-5	15	TRBV19	many	.	CASSLQQNSNQPQHF	TGTGCCAGTAGTCTGCAACAGAATAGCAATCAGCCCCAGCATTTT
TRBJ2-5	14	TRBV24-1	.	TRBD2	CATALAGGQETQYF	TGTGCCACCGCACTAGCGGGGGGACAAGAGACCCAGTACTTC
TRBJ2-1	13	TRBV29-1	few	.	CSVEIHVGDEQFF	TGCAGCGTTGAAATCCACGTCGGGGATGAGCAGTTCTTC
TRBJ1-4	15	TRBV20-1	.	.	CSAREGTGEGERLFF	TGCAGTGCTAGAGAAGGGACCGGGGAAGGTGAAAGACTGTTTTTT
TRBJ2-2	15	TRBV29-1	.	.	CSVESPATNTGELFF	TGCAGCGTTGAATCGCCAGCTACGAACACCGGGGAGCTGTTTTTT
TRBJ1-1	14	TRBV11-1	few	.	CASSTLGLRTEAFF	TGTGCCAGCAGTACCTTGGGCCTACGGACTGAAGCTTTCTTT
TRBJ1-2	14	TRBV5-1	few	.	CASSFKDRLYGYTF	TGCGCCAGCAGCTTCAAGGATCGGCTCTATGGCTACACCTTC
TRBJ2-1	15	TRBV15	.	.	CATSRTTGSYNEQFF	TGTGCCACCAGCCGTACAACAGGATCCTACAATGAGCAGTTCTTC
TRBJ1-2	18	TRBV4-3	.	TRBD1	CASSQRAGTAGYNYGYTF	TGCGCCAGCAGCCAAAGAGCTGGGACAGCGGGATACAACTATGGCTACACCTTC
TRBJ2-1	15	TRBV18	.	TRBD1	CASSQGTGPGNEQFF	TGTGCCAGCTCCCAAGGGACAGGCCCAGGCAATGAGCAGTTCTTC
TRBJ2-3	14	TRBV6-1	few	.	CASSEGYSTDTQYF	TGTGCCAGCAGTGAGGGCTATAGCACAGATACGCAGTATTTT
TRBJ2-7	17	TRBV4-1	few	.	CASSPNLAGMNIYEQYF	TGCGCCAGCAGCCCTAACCTTGCGGGGATGAACATTTACGAGCAGTACTTC